The T cell receptor (beta chain) under discussion was sequenced for a study of CD8 T cells in ankylosing spondylitis. The study's findings and limits: Clones linked with disease were CD8+ and fairly uncommon in the peripheral blood. Certain motif variants had earlier been reported in reactive arthritis synovial fluid and blood. The study looked at matched synovial fluid samples from ankylosing spondylitis patients. Disease-linked clones were reported to be significantly enriched there.

In TCRdb, the 5' RACE reads were re-called with MiXCR into one record per CDR3 protein. The sample carries under 250,000 distinct CDR3 sequences, 20% to 30% recorded once. The table lists this clonotype with many counts. Its antigen is currently unknown. CDR1 and CDR2 from the germline V gene are DFQATT and SNEGSKA (reference sequence). The CDR3 has 11 residues. V was trimmed by 6 bases and J by 7 bases, leaving 12 bases between them. Sequenced: blood, either unsorted or a sorted T cell fraction (not recorded which). This clonotype originated in a male donor with ankylosing spondylitis or in good health (not recorded which). The V and J genes are TRBV20-1 and TRBJ2-5; maybe TRBD2 (6 bases). CDR3 nucleotides: TGCAGTGCAAGGGCCGGGAGGACCCAGTACTTC. Its protein is CSARAGRTQYF.